This TCR beta chain came from a study of OX40 agonist ivuxolimab in advanced cancers. Study overall: Three individuals attained partial responses, comprising one hepatocellular carcinoma case and two cutaneous melanoma cases.

This CDR3 has 13 residues. Trimming at V came to 8 bases and at J to 12 bases, leaving 9 bases not matched to a gene. Germline CDR1 WSHSY, CDR2 SAAADI. Clones were read by immunoSEQ multiplex PCR, and TCRdb kept only the in-frame ones, dropping some. The sample consists of 70,000 to 80,000 clones, 88% of them appearing once. The sequencing used CD4+ or CD8+ T cells sorted from blood, collected in a trial of the OX40 agonist ivuxolimab. The clonotype originates from an adult with an advanced solid tumor such as melanoma, head and neck, liver or kidney cancer. V is TRBV10-2 and J is TRBJ2-1; 11 bases map to TRBD2. The CDR3 loop reads CASETSGAGGQFF. As DNA, the CDR3 is TGCGCCAGCGAGACTAGCGGGGCGGGGGGGCAGTTCTTC.